This T cell receptor (beta chain) is from a study of metastatic and nonmetastatic thyroid tumors. About the research overall: Where malignant and benign thyroid patients were concerned, repertoires were compared across blood and tumor or nodule tissue. Regarding the study as a whole: Benign nodules were reported to have significantly lower TCR beta diversity than malignant thyroid tumors, in blood and tumor.

Per the original methods: Construction of a distant-metastasis classifier for papillary thyroid cancer relied on CDR3 differences across clinicopathological groups. TCRdb redid the clone calls on the PCR reads using MiXCR. TCRdb, rather than the study authors, made the V and J calls. The table lists around 14,000 clones, about 25% of them singletons, with 9.5% to 12% in the top ten. This clone was picked up many times. The target antigen is unknown. Other DNA sequences in the same sample also yield this CDR3. J was trimmed by 4 bases and V by 0 bases; bases with no gene match: 6. CDR1 and CDR2 (germline): SGHRS, YFSETQ. CDR3 size: 16 residues. Until they underwent thyroid surgery, no patient had received any treatment.

Source material: tumor tissue. This TCR was sampled from a female donor with papillary thyroid cancer or a benign thyroid nodule (not recorded which). Some clones in this sample may be carry-over from other donors' samples. The chain recombines TRBV5-1 with TRBJ2-7; 11 bases align to TRBD2. The CDR3: CASSLAGTSGGYEQYF. CDR3 nucleotide sequence: TGCGCCAGCAGCTTGGCCGGGACTAGCGGAGGGTACGAGCAGTACTTC.